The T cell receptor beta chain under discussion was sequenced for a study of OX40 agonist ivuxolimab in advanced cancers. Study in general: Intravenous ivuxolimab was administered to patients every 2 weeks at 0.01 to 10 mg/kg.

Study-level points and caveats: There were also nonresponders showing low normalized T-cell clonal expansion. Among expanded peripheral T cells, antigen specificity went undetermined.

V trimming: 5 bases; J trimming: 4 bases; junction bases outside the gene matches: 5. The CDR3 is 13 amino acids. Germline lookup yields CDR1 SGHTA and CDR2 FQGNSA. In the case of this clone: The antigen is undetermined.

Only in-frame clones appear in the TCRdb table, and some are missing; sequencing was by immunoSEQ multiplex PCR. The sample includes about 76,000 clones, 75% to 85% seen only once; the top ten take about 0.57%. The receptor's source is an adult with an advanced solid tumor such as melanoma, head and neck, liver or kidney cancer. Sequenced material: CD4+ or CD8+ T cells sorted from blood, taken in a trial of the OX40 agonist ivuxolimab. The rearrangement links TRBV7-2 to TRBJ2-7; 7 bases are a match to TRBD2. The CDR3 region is CASSGGVTYEQYF. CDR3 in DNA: TGTGCCAGCAGCGGGGGGGTAACATACGAGCAGTACTTC.